Reported below is one T cell receptor (beta chain). The antigen is undetermined. Data came from immunoSEQ multiplex PCR; TCRdb stores just in-frame clones and leaves some out. The sample has around 69,000 clones, roughly nine tenths seen once. The CDR3 is made up of 14 amino acids. Trimming took 3 bases from V and 3 from J, leaving 12 bases between them. Germline V gives CDR1 SGHKS, CDR2 YYEKEE (reference sequence). These data come from a study of OX40 agonist ivuxolimab in advanced cancers. Study results and limitations: The work left the antigen specificity of expanded peripheral T cells undetermined.

Source: CD4+ or CD8+ T cells sorted from blood, taken in a trial of the OX40 agonist ivuxolimab. The clonotype comes from an adult with an advanced solid tumor such as melanoma, head and neck, liver or kidney cancer. J is TRBJ1-2 and V is TRBV5-5, with a weak D call TRBD1 (5 bases). CDR3 region: CASSSQGAYYGYTF. The DNA for the CDR3 is TGTGCCAGCAGCTCGCAGGGTGCCTACTATGGCTACACCTTC.